A single sample gave rise to the 7 T cell receptor beta chains below, sequenced in a study of identical twins (dated by TCRdb to the mid-2010s). Libraries came from 5' RACE. TCRdb lists the instrument as Illumina HiSeq 2000. The public reads were reprocessed in TCRdb via fastp at Q25 and MiXCR, keeping in-frame beta chains. Rows are combined by CDR3 protein, so each entry shows the most common genes and DNA. For this sample there are roughly 200,000 distinct CDR3 sequences; 6.5% to 8.5% appear just once. The ten largest clones add up to about 1.9% of the sample. These sequences were also reported in another study, on yellow fever vaccine responses in identical twins.

Sequencing was performed on memory (CD45RO+) T cells sorted from blood. Explained via the paper, the cell subset or site label denotes: CD45RO+ enriched T cells. The receptors were gathered from a woman under 30 in good health.

This clonotype was counted ten times or more. This sequence joins TRBV5-1 and TRBJ2-1; 11 positions agree with TRBD2. V shed 4 bases and J 13 bases; nucleotides not matched to a gene: 10. Looked up from germline, CDR1 is SGHRS and CDR2 is YFSETQ. This CDR3 has 14 residues. The CDR3 sequence: CASSVTSGSIEQFF. CDR3 DNA: TGCGCCAGCAGCGTAACTAGCGGGAGTATTGAACAGTTCTTC. The full variable domain, in which reference TRBV5-1 and TRBJ2-1 provide the parts outside the CDR3, is KAGVTQTPRYLIKTRGQQVTLSCSPISGHRSVSWYQQTPGQGLQFLFEYFSETQRNKGNFPGRFSGRQFSNSRSEMNVSTLELGDSALYLCASSVTSGSIEQFFGPGTRLTVL.

This clonotype was seen ten or more times. The chain carries TRBV3-1 and TRBJ2-5, with a tentative D call TRBD1 (6 bases). The CDR3 contains 13 residues. The V end was cut by 4 bases, the J end by 2 bases, with 8 bases between. Germline V CDR1 and CDR2: LGHDT, YNNKEL (reference sequence). CDR3 in amino acids: CASSPRGQETQYF. The DNA for the CDR3 is TGTGCCAGCAGCCCCAGGGGACAAGAGACCCAGTACTTC.

V is TRBV11-2 and J is TRBJ2-5, with D unclear. The germline V and J ends were trimmed by 11 bases and 4 bases, with 23 bases remaining between them. CDR3 length: 15 residues. Germline CDR1 and CDR2: SGHAT and FQNNGV. This chain's CDR3 is CAQSFWGNPRETQYF. In DNA, the CDR3 is TGTGCCCAAAGCTTCTGGGGAAACCCCAGAGAGACCCAGTACTTC.

In this sample, this clonotype turned up many times. The chain combines TRBV5-1 with TRBJ2-7; 7 bases agree with TRBD1. The trim removed 4 bases at V and 0 bases at J, leaving 7 bases unmatched. This CDR3 region has 15 residues. From germline, CDR1 is SGHRS and CDR2 YFSETQ. The DNA for the CDR3 is TGCGCCAGCAGCCCTGGACAGGCGAGCTCCTACGAGCAGTACTTC. Translating gives CASSPGQASSYEQYF.

This clonotype was counted many times. The gene calls are TRBV29-1 and TRBJ2-3; D ambiguous. The CDR3 sequence is 13 residues long. Germline values: CDR1 SQVTM, CDR2 ANQGSEA. Trimming removed 7 bases at V and 0 bases at J, with 11 bases between. The CDR3 DNA follows: TGCAGCGAAATGACCGGAAGCACAGATACGCAGTATTTT. Translated: CSEMTGSTDTQYF.

This clonotype was counted a few times. The chain links TRBV20-1 to TRBJ2-7; 8 bases agree with TRBD2. Germline V gene sequence: CDR1 DFQATT, CDR2 SNEGSKA (reference sequence). Losses at the gene ends were 3 bases for V and 1 base for J; bases not matched to a gene: 5. The length of the CDR3 is 14 residues. For the CDR3, the DNA is TGCAGTGCTAGTGCCCCTAGCGGGTCCTACGAGCAGTACTTC. The encoded protein is CSASAPSGSYEQYF.

A few counts support this clonotype. The chain recombines TRBV20-1 with TRBJ2-3; D uncertain. Germline loops: CDR1 DFQATT, CDR2 SNEGSKA (reference sequence). The CDR3 has 15 residues. Trimming took 0 bases from V and 0 from J, leaving 10 bases between them. In nucleotides, the CDR3 is TGCAGTGCTAGAGATGTAGCCACTAGCACAGATACGCAGTATTTT. This translates into CSARDVATSTDTQYF.